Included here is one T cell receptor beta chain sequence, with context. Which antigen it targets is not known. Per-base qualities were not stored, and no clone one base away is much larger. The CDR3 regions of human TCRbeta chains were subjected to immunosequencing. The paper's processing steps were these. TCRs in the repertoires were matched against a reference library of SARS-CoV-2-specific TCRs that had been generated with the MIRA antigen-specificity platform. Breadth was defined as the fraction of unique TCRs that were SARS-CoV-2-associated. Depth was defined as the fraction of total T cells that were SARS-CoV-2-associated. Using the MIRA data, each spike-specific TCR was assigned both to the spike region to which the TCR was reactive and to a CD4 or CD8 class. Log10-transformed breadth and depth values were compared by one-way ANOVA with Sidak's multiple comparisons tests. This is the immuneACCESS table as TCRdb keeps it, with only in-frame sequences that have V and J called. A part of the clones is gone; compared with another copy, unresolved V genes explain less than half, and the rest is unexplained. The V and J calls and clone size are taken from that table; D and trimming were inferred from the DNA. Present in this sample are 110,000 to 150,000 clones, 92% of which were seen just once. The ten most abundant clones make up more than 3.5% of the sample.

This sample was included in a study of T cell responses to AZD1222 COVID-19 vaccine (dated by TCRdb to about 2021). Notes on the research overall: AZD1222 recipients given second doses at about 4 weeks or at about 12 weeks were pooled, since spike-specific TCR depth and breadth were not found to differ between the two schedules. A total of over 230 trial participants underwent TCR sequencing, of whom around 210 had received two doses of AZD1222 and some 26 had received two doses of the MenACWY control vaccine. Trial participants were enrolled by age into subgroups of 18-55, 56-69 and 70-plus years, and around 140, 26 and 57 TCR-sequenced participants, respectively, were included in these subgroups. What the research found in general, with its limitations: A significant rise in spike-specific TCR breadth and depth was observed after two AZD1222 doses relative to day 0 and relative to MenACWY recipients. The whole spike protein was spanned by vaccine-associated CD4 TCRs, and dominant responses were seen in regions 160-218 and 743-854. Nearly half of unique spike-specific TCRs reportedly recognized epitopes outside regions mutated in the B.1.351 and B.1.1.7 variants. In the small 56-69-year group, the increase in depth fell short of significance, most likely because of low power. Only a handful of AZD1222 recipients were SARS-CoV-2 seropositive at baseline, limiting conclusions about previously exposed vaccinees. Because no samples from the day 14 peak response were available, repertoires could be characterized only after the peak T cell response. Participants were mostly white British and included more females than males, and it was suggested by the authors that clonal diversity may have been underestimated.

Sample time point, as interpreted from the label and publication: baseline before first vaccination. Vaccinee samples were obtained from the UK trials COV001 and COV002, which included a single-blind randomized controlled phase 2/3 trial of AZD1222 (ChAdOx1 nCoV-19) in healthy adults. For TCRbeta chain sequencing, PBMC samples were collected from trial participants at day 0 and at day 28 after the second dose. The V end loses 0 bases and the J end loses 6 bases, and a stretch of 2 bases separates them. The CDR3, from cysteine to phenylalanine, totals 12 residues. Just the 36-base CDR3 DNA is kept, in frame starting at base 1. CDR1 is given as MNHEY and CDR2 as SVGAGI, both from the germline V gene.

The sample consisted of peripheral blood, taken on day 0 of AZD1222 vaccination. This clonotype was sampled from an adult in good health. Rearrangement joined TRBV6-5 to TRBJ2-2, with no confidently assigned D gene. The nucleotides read TGTGCCAGCAGTTACTCGGCCGGGGAGCTGTTTTTT. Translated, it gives CASSYSAGELFF.